This T cell receptor beta chain was recovered during a study of immune cell composition in non-small cell lung cancer. The CDR3 extends over 14 amino acids. Looked up from germline, CDR1 is MNHEY and CDR2 is SVGAGI. V was trimmed by 8 bases and J by 5 bases, leaving 18 bases between them. As for this clone: Its antigen is not known.

General study findings and limits: Squamous carcinomas (roughly 80%) more often had tumour-associated clones >0.5% than adenocarcinomas (33%). It was not proven that tumour-reactive clones equal dominant tumour-associated clones.

The normal lung sample lay at least 3 cm, and maximally far, from the tumour. The assay was immunoSEQ multiplex PCR, and TCRdb's table has in-frame clones only and misses some. The data hold some 3,000 clones, with about 73% observed a single time. Sample: non-adjacent lung tissue. The chain carries TRBV6-5 and TRBJ1-1, with a possible D match to TRBD1 (6 bases). The TCR comes from a human donor with non-small cell lung cancer. The CDR3 region is CASRPLGGATEAFF. CDR3 in DNA: TGTGCCAGCCGCCCCTTAGGGGGGGCTACTGAAGCTTTCTTT.